This entry features one T cell receptor (beta chain) sequence. After 5'RACE with constant-segment primers, TCR alpha and TCR beta cDNA libraries carrying sample barcodes and UMIs were obtained. TCRdb used MiXCR to reprocess the 5' RACE reads, holding one entry per CDR3 protein. The repertoire holds 380,000 or so distinct CDR3 sequences, with around 15% as singletons. These data come from a study of T-cell memory formation after mild COVID-19. Study at large: The two donors had largely donor-specific TCR clusters.

The ends were cut back, 2 bases at V and 2 bases at J, with 9 bases in the middle. The CDR3 spans 14 residues. Germline-derived CDR1 and CDR2 are SGHTA and FQGNSA. The rearrangement joins TRBV7-2 to TRBJ2-5; D is possibly TRBD2 (5 bases). Input material: PBMCs or a T cell subset sorted from them (not recorded which). The receptor's source is a man aged 18 to 29 who had mild COVID-19 (a few samples of this study predate the infection). Cell type and time point are not known. As DNA, the CDR3 is TGTGCCAGCAGCTTATTCGGGGAGCAAGAGACCCAGTACTTC. As protein: CASSLFGEQETQYF.